The sequence of this TCR beta chain was determined in a study of OX40 agonist ivuxolimab in advanced cancers. In the study overall: Treatment received earlier with anti-PD-1, anti-PD-L1 or anti-CTLA-4 agents was allowed, and less than 45% had some.

TCRdb's table, derived via immunoSEQ multiplex PCR, lists solely in-frame clones and lacks some. The table lists around 10,000 clones, 77% of them singletons. V was clipped by 4 bases and J by 7 bases, with 9 bases between them. This CDR3 comprises 12 residues. Looked up from germline, CDR1 is SGDLS and CDR2 is YYNGEE. J is TRBJ2-1 and V is TRBV9; D is perhaps TRBD1 (6 bases). This clonotype was sampled from an adult with an advanced solid tumor such as melanoma, head and neck, liver or kidney cancer. Here the sequenced sample was CD4+ or CD8+ T cells sorted from blood, taken in a trial of the OX40 agonist ivuxolimab. CDR3 in amino acids: CASSHQGNEQFF. The CDR3 nucleotides are TGTGCCAGCAGCCATCAGGGGAATGAGCAGTTCTTC.